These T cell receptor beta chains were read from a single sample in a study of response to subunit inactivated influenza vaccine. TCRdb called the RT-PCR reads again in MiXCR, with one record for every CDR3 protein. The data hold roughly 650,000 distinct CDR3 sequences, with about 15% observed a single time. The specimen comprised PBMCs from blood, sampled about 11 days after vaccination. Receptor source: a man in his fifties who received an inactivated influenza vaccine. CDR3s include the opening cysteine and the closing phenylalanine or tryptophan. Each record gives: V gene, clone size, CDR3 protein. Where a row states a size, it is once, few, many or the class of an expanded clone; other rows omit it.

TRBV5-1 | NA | CASSYQSSKDTQYF
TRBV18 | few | CASSPIKASWSTSTDTQYF
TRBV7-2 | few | CASSLGTGSETQYF
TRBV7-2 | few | CASSLDTGQGASGYTF
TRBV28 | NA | CASSQIRASGANVLTF
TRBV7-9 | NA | CASSQAGGPETQYF
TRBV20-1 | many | CSARIRKKIFGDTQYF
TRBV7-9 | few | CASSLTSGEPHEQFF
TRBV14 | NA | CASSQFRETQYF
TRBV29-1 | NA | CSVIPQLADTQETQYF
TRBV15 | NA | CATSSLGLGYEQYF
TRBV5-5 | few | CASSLLPDYNEKLFF
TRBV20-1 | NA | CSALRKGGSGANVLTF
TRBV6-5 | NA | CASSYSTGPAVRRNQPQHF
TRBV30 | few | CAWRDSYEQYF
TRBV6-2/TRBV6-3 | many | CASRPGTGLRASNQPQHF
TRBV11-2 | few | CASSLSQDSNQPQHF
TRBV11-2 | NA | CASSLGLEDPRYEQYF
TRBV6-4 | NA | CASSDSGQYGYTF
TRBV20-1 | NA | CSAQVGTPMGTQYF
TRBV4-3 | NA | CASSQDPRGGLATYNEQFF
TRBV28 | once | CASSLYSDRARTDTQYF
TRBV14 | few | CASSPARRYDEQFF
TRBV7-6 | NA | CASSLDVLRGLSMAGELFF
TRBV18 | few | CASSPEGTALGGANVLTF
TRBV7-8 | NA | CASSSPYSGGRTDTQYF
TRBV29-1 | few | CSARRAGEAFF
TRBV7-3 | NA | CASSQTGLAGHVSYNEQFF
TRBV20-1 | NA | CSARDLGRGGVTDTQYF
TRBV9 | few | CASSVDVWTGQGSEQYF
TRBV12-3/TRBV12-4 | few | CASSAWGLAGVSDTQYF
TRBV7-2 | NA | CASSFWTFRAGSPLHF
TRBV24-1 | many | CATSDRDAQETQYF
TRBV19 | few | CASSIGYPTGELFF
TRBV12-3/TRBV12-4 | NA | CASSHTGRVSYEQYF
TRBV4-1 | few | CASSQRDSSSYNEQFF
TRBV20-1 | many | CSARQDYEQYF
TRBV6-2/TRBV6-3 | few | CASRLQGVETQYF
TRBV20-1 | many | CSARDLEASKETQYF
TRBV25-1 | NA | CASSEGTTRAFF
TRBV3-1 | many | CASSPRRGETQYF
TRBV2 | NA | CASRGSGRNEQFF
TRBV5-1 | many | CASSLGRDTEAFF
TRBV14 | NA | CASSPLKRTGGDYGYTF
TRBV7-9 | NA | CASSPPGVLNYGYTF
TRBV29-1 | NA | CSTRSWGNTEAFF
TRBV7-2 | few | CASSLWGSGSGETQYF
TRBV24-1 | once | CATSDPGLAGGPQETQYF
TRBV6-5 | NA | CASSSGQRNEQFF
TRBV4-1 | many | CASSQLQGAEAFF
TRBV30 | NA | CAASGGTEAFF
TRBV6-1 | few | CASSERGNRAFF
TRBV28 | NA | CASRTQGQETQYF
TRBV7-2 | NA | CASSLTVGYYNEQFF
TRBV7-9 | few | CASSLGRALSSYNEQFF